This T cell receptor (beta chain) appears in the sequencing data of a study of blood T cell repertoires in COVID-19. In the original workflow: Amplification of reference gene primers was used by the study to estimate nucleated cell counts. Libraries were prepared by immunoSEQ multiplex PCR; TCRdb keeps only in-frame clonotypes and omits some of them. V and J calls and clone size are given by that table; D and trimming were obtained from the DNA. This sample has approximately 470,000 clones; roughly 87% occur once, and the top ten carry about 0.7%. CDR1 is SNHLY, CDR2 FYNNEI, per germline. The CDR3 sequence is 13 residues long. V lost 2 bases and J lost 2, with 6 bases in between.

The sequence derives from a woman aged 18-29 years who had recovered from COVID-19. The V gene is TRBV2, the J gene TRBJ1-2, with D unclear. Material: PBMCs or T cells enriched from blood (not recorded which). DNA of the CDR3: TGTGCCAGCAGTGAATCGGGAAACTATGGCTACACCTTC. Translating it yields CASSESGNYGYTF. The full variable domain, in which reference TRBV2 and TRBJ1-2 provide the parts outside the CDR3, is EPEVTQTPSHQVTQMGQEVILRCVPISNHLYFYWYRQILGQKVEFLVSFYNNEISEKSEIFDDQFSVERPDGSNFTLKIRSTKLEDSAMYFCASSESGNYGYTFGSGTRLTVV.